The source of this TCR beta chain is a study of Ad26.COV2.S vaccination and SARS-CoV-2 variants. The treatment is: roughly 20 received Ad26.COV2.S at low or high dose, single or two shots; about five received placebo; per-sample allocation not given. Sampling was done on day 63 after the first vaccine or placebo injection. Vaccination used an Ad26 vector expressing Wuhan-strain SARS-CoV-2 spike. Trimming removed 0 bases from V and 4 bases from J, with 10 bases in between. CDR3 size: 14 residues. Germline assignment: CDR1 SEHNR and CDR2 FQNEAQ (reference sequence). Libraries were prepared by immunoSEQ multiplex PCR; TCRdb keeps only in-frame clonotypes and omits some of them. The profile shows about 350,000 clones, more than 85% of them singletons. A note on this clone: This sample also contains other DNA sequences that code for the same CDR3.

V gene TRBV7-9 combines with J gene TRBJ2-7; TRBD1 might be the D (6 bases). The TCR sequence derives from a person between 18 and 60 years old who received the Ad26.COV2.S COVID-19 vaccine or a placebo. The sequenced sample was peripheral blood, obtained in a trial of Ad26.COV2.S vaccine versus placebo. The CDR3 region is CASSLAGQGYEQYF. The CDR3 DNA reads TGTGCCAGCAGCTTAGCCGGGCAGGGGTACGAGCAGTACTTC.